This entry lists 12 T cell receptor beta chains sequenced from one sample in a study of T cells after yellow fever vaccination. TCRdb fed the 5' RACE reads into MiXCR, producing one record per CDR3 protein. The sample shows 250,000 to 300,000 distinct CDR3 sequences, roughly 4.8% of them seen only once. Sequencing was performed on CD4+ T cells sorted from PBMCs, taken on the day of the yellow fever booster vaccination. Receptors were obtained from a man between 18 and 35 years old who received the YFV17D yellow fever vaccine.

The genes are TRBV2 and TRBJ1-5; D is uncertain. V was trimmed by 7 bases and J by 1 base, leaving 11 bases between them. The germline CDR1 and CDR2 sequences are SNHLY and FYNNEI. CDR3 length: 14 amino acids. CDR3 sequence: CASTPTNSNQPQHF. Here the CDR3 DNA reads TGTGCCAGCACCCCGACGAACAGCAATCAGCCCCAGCATTTT.

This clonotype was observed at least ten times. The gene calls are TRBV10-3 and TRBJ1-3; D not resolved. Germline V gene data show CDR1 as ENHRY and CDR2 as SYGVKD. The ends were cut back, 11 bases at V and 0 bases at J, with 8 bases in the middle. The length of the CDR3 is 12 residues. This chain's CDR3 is CAGGSSGNTIYF. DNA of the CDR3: TGTGCCGGAGGGAGCTCTGGAAACACCATATATTTT.

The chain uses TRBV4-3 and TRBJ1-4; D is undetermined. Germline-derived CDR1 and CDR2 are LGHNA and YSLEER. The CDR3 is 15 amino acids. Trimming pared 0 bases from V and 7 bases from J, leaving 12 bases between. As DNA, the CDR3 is TGCGCCAGCAGCCAAGATCTGGGGTACGTTGAAAAACTGTTTTTT. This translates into CASSQDLGYVEKLFF.

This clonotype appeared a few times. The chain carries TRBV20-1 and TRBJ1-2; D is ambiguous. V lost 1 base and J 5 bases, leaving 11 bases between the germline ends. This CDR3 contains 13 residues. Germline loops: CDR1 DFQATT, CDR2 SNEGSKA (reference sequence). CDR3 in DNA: TGCAGTGCTAGAGTGGGTGGAGGATATGGCTACACCTTC. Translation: CSARVGGGYGYTF.

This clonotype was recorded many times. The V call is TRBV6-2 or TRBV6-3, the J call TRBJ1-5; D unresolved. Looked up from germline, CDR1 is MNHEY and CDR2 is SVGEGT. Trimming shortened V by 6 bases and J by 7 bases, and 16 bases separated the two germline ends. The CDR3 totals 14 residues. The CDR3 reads CASSLGEFVQPQHF. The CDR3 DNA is TGTGCCAGCAGCTTGGGAGAATTCGTACAGCCCCAGCATTTT.

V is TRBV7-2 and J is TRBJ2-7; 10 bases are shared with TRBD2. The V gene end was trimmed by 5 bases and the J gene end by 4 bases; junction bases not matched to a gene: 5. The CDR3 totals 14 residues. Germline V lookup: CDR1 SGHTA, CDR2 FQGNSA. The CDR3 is CASSRRTSGYEQYF. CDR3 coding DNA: TGTGCCAGCAGCCGCAGGACTAGCGGATACGAGCAGTACTTC.

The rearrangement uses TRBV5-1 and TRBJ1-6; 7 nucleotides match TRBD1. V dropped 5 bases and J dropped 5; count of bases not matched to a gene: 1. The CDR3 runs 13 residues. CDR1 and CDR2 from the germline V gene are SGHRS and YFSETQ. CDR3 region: CASRDRDNSPLHF. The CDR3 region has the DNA TGCGCCAGCAGAGACAGGGATAATTCACCCCTCCACTTT.

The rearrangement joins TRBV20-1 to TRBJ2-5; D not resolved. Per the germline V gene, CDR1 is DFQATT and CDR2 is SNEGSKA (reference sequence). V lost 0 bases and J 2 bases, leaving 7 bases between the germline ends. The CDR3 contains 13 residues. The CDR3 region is CSARDRLQETQYF. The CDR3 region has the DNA TGCAGTGCTAGAGATCGGTTACAAGAGACCCAGTACTTC.

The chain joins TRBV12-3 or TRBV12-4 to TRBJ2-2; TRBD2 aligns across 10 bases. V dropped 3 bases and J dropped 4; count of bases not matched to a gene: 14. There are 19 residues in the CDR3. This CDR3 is CASSLASGGLRWGTGELFF. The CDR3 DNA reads TGTGCCAGCAGTTTGGCTAGCGGGGGCCTAAGGTGGGGCACCGGGGAGCTGTTTTTT.

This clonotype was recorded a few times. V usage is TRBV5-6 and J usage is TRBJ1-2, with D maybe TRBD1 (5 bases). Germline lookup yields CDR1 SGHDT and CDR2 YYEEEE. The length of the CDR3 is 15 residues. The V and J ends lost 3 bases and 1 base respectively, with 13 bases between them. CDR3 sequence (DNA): TGTGCCAGCAGCTGGGGACGGATCCTTAACTATGGCTACACCTTC. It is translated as CASSWGRILNYGYTF.

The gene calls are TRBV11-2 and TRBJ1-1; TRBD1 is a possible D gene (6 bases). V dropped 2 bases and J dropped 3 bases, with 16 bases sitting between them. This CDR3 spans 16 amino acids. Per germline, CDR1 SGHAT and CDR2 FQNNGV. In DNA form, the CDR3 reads TGTGCCAGCAGCTTATCGGGGGCGTCTGCGGACACTGAAGCTTTCTTT. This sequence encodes CASSLSGASADTEAFF.

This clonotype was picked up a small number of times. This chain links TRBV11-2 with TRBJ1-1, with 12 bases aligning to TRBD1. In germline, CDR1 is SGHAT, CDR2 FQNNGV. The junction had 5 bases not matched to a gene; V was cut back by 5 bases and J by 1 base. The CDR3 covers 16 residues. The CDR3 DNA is TGTGCCAGCAGCGCGGGACAGGGGGCGCAGAACACTGAAGCTTTCTTT. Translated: CASSAGQGAQNTEAFF.